This T cell receptor beta chain was captured in a study of blood T cell repertoires in COVID-19 (dated by TCRdb to the early 2020s). About the full investigation: Samples from collaborators originated in the United States, Italy and Spain and spanned both the acute and convalescent phases of COVID-19. The material from the prospective study consisted of cDNA or gDNA derived from T cells, B-cell-depleted T cells, or PBMCs. Deeply sampled blood TCRbeta repertoires from subjects exposed to, actively infected with, or recovered from COVID-19 were included in the dataset. A freely available public database, intended as a resource for researchers studying the immune response to SARS-CoV-2, is where the repertoires were released. Samples came from the ongoing ImmuneRACE study (first 160 participants) plus 1,254 subjects from 6 global collaborators. Nearly every sample came with metadata listing a de-identified subject ID, COVID-19 status, age in years and sex. HLA class I and class II types, where available, came from metadata supplied by the sample provider rather than from assay-based typing.

Collaborating institutions collected whole blood in K2EDTA tubes following their own protocols. For TCRbeta analysis, collaborators shipped samples as frozen whole blood, isolated PBMCs, or DNA extracted from either of those sample types. The germline V gene (reference sequence) yields GTSNPN for CDR1 and SVGIG for CDR2. Trimming accounts for 4 bases at V and 4 bases at J, while the number of junction bases matched to no gene is 4. The CDR3, from cysteine to phenylalanine, totals 13 residues. Only CDR3 DNA is held: 39 bases, read in frame from base 1. Comments on this clone: The specificity of this receptor is unknown. Base qualities are not provided; no much larger clone lies one nucleotide away.

TCRbeta CDR3 regions were amplified from genomic DNA by means of the immunoSEQ Assay, a bias-controlled multiplex PCR. The source study handled its data this way. Within the assay, amplification of reference gene primers was used to estimate how many nucleated cells each sample contained. To quantify the absolute abundance of each unique TCRbeta CDR3 rearrangement, sequence reads were collapsed and filtered. For each sample, productive Simpson clonality was calculated as the square root of Simpson's diversity index across productive rearrangements. TCRdb took over this immuneACCESS table, retaining in-frame rearrangements with V and J assigned. Such tables are incomplete; in checked studies, under half of the missing clones stem from an unresolved V gene, and the remainder is unexplained. Clone size and the V and J calls come from that table; the DNA yielded D and trimming. This sample holds roughly 200,000 clones; over 70% were observed only once. The top ten clonotypes cover roughly 8.7% of the sample.

Overall study outcomes, separate from this receptor: The amount of clinical and demographic metadata varied by source and participant and was provided uncurated.

This sequence originates from a middle-aged man with active or convalescent COVID-19. The sample was peripheral blood. The chain links TRBV30 with TRBJ2-1, with 7 bases aligning to TRBD2. The base sequence is TGTGCCTGGACGATCGGGGGGTACAATGAGCAGTTCTTC. Its translation is CAWTIGGYNEQFF.